Following are 11 T cell receptor beta chains from one sample sequenced in a study of technical replicates of blood from four donors. Libraries were prepared by immunoSEQ multiplex PCR; TCRdb keeps only in-frame clonotypes and omits some of them. The table lists approximately 11,000 clones, 94% of them singletons. The specimen sequenced was PBMCs. The receptors originated from a human donor in good health.

The genes are TRBV10-3 and TRBJ2-1; D ambiguous. V dropped 1 base and J dropped 8 bases, with 9 bases sitting between them. CDR1 and CDR2 from the germline V gene are ENHRY and SYGVKD. The CDR3 sequence is 13 residues long. The chain's CDR3 is CAISEWRIDEQFF. CDR3 nucleotides: TGTGCCATCAGTGAGTGGCGGATCGATGAGCAGTTCTTC.

The chain is built from TRBV19 and TRBJ1-5; 11 nucleotides line up with TRBD1. The length of the CDR3 is 15 residues. The germline V gene has CDR1 LNHDA and CDR2 SQIVND (reference sequence). V lost 5 bases and J lost 6; bases outside the gene matches: 6. In DNA form, the CDR3 reads TGTGCCAGTAGTTCGGACAGGGGGCTTGGTCAGCCCCAGCATTTT. Protein sequence: CASSSDRGLGQPQHF.

The chain carries TRBV7-9 and TRBJ2-3, with TRBD1 as a possible D gene (5 bases). Trimming took off 1 base at V and 2 bases at J, with 10 bases between the two ends. The CDR3 has 15 amino acids. Germline V gene sequence: CDR1 SEHNR, CDR2 FQNEAQ (reference sequence). For the CDR3, the DNA is TGTGCCAGCAGCTTAGGGCAGGGTGACACAGATACGCAGTATTTT. Encoded protein: CASSLGQGDTDTQYF.

The V and J genes are TRBV13 and TRBJ1-1; a possible D gene is TRBD1 (5 bases). The germline V and J ends were trimmed by 2 bases and 4 bases, with 11 bases remaining between them. The CDR3 spans 14 residues. CDR1 PRHDT and CDR2 FYEKMQ come from the germline V gene (reference sequence). The CDR3 DNA is TGTGCCAGCAGCTTACGGTCGGGGGGCACTGAAGCTTTCTTT. Residues: CASSLRSGGTEAFF.

The chain is built from TRBV19 and TRBJ1-1, with D unresolved. Per germline, CDR1 LNHDA and CDR2 SQIVND (reference sequence). The CDR3 runs to 14 residues. V was trimmed by 9 bases and J by 1 base, leaving 15 bases between them. This CDR3 reads CARKREGKNTEAFF. The DNA for the CDR3 is TGTGCCAGAAAGAGAGAGGGAAAGAACACTGAAGCTTTCTTT. Looking up the rest from reference TRBV19 and TRBJ1-1 gives the full variable domain: DGGITQSPKYLFRKEGQNVTLSCEQNLNHDAMYWYRQDPGQGLRLIYYSQIVNDFQKGDIAEGYSVSREKKESFPLTVTSAQKNPTAFYLCARKREGKNTEAFFGQGTRLTVV.

The chain is built from TRBV7-8 and TRBJ1-2, with 9 bases lining up with TRBD1. The CDR3 is made up of 15 amino acids. CDR1 and CDR2 (germline): SGHVS, FQNEAQ. J lost 5 bases, V lost 4 bases, and 8 bases had no gene match. The CDR3 nucleotides are TGTGCCAGCAGCTCAGACGGGACAGGGAAATATGGCTACACCTTC. Translated, it gives CASSSDGTGKYGYTF.

The V gene is TRBV19, the J gene TRBJ1-1; 7 bases fit TRBD1. The length of the CDR3 is 13 residues. Germline V CDR1 and CDR2: LNHDA, SQIVND (reference sequence). The V and J ends lost 4 bases and 1 base, in that order; junction bases with no gene match: 0. The chain's CDR3 is CASSRQGNTEAFF. In nucleotides, the CDR3 is TGTGCCAGTAGTAGACAGGGGAACACTGAAGCTTTCTTT.

This clone was recorded once. The chain uses TRBV18 and TRBJ2-7; 11 bases match TRBD2. The CDR3 is made up of 19 amino acids. Unmatched junction bases numbered 15, after V lost 2 bases and J lost 3 bases. The V gene's germline CDR1 is KGHSH and CDR2 LQKENI. The CDR3 DNA reads as TGTGCCAGCTCACCAGAGACAGGGGGTTTACTAGCGGGAGACTACGAGCAGTACTTC. It specifies CASSPETGGLLAGDYEQYF.

This clone was recorded once. The chain uses TRBV6-1 and TRBJ2-2; a possible D gene is TRBD2 (6 bases). Germline lookup yields CDR1 MNHNS and CDR2 SASEGT. The V gene lost 4 bases and the J gene lost 3 bases, with 6 bases spanning the gap. CDR3 size: 13 residues. The CDR3 nucleotides read TGTGCCAGCAGTGGGAGGGACACCGGGGAGCTGTTTTTT. Its translation is CASSGRDTGELFF.

A single count supports this clone. The chain joins TRBV5-4 to TRBJ2-3; D gene uncertain. The CDR3 covers 14 residues. Looked up from germline, CDR1 is SGHNT and CDR2 is YYREEE (reference sequence). Trimming removed 0 bases from V and 4 bases from J, with 9 bases in between. CDR3 bases: TGTGCCAGCAGCTTGGCACGGAGACCAGATACGCAGTATTTT. This codes for CASSLARRPDTQYF. The complete variable domain, with remaining parts taken from reference TRBV5-4 and TRBJ2-3, reads ETGVTQSPTHLIKTRGQQVTLRCSSQSGHNTVSWYQQALGQGPQFIFQYYREEENGRGNFPPRFSGLQFPNYSSELNVNALELDDSALYLCASSLARRPDTQYFGPGTRLTVL.

This chain links TRBV9 with TRBJ1-1, with D perhaps TRBD1 (6 bases). This CDR3 has 19 amino acids. Per the germline V gene, CDR1 is SGDLS and CDR2 is YYNGEE. Trimming removed 0 bases from V and 2 bases from J, with 23 bases in between. The CDR3 sequence: CASSVAGGGAGKVNTEAFF. The CDR3 DNA sequence: TGTGCCAGCAGCGTAGCTGGGGGGGGCGCGGGAAAGGTCAACACTGAAGCTTTCTTT.